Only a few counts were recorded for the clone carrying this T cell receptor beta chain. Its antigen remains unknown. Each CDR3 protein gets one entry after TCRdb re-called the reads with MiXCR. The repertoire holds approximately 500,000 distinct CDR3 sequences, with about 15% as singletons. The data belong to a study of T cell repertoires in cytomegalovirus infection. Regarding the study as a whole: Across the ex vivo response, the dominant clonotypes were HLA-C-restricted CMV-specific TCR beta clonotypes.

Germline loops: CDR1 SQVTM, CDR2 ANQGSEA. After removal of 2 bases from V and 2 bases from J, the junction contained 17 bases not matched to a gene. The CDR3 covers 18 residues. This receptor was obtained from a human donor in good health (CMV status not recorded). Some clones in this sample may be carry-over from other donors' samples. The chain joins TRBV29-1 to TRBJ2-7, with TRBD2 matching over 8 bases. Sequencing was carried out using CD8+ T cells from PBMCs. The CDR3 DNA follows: TGCAGCGTTGAAATACGGGGTTCCCGGGGGGGGTATCCCTACGAGCAGTACTTC. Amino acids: CSVEIRGSRGGYPYEQYF.